The clone carrying this TCR beta chain was recorded at least ten times. What it recognizes is unknown. The data derive from a study of regulatory T cells in long-lasting Graves disease. Study observations and caveats: Graves' patients with persistent disease showed TCR diversity lower than patients newly diagnosed.

Germline V gene lookup returns CDR1 SQVTM and CDR2 ANQGSEA. This CDR3 has 12 amino acids. Between the trimmed V and J ends, which lost 7 bases and 2 bases, there was a span of 11 bases. Through Arm-PCR of CDR3 regions and iRepertoire HTBI primers, TCR beta libraries were built. TCRdb passed the multiplex PCR reads through MiXCR, listing each CDR3 protein once. Found here are about 430,000 distinct CDR3 sequences, around 20% of them singletons; the top ten hold roughly 13%. The time point here: persistent/refractory GD, antithyroid drugs over 5 years with positive TRAb. Scientists built the TCR library using RNA that was extracted from PBMCs.

The sequencing here drew on peripheral blood mononuclear cells (PBMCs), taken when the disease was refractory, from a patient treated with antithyroid drugs. The gene calls are TRBV29-1 and TRBJ2-5; D may be TRBD1 (6 bases). The sequence derives from a female donor with Graves disease. The CDR3 DNA reads as TGCAGCGCCGGACAGCCTCAAGAGACCCAGTACTTC. This gives the protein CSAGQPQETQYF. The full variable domain, in which reference TRBV29-1 and TRBJ2-5 provide the parts outside the CDR3, is SAVISQKPSRDICQRGTSLTIQCQVDSQVTMMFWYRQQPGQSLTLIATANQGSEATYESGFVIDKFPISRPNLTFSTLTVSNMSPEDSSIYLCSAGQPQETQYFGPGTRLLVL.